A selection of T cell receptor beta chains follows, all from one sample in a study of glioma-infiltrating T cells. TCRdb itself ran the multiplex PCR reads through MiXCR, one entry per CDR3 protein. The data contain 90,000 to 110,000 distinct CDR3 sequences, less than 30% of them singletons. Source material: glioma tissue, nonneoplastic brain tissue, or PBMCs (not recorded which). The receptor set was obtained from a human donor with low-grade glioma or glioblastoma, undergoing nonglioma brain surgery, or in good health (not recorded which). Each CDR3 is given with its conserved first and last residue. The order of the fields is CDR3 length, V gene, clone size, J gene, CDR3 protein. Clone size, where shown, is once, few, many, or a class for clones that have expanded.

13,TRBV3-1,many,TRBJ1-2,CASSLPGYYGYTF
11,TRBV30,NA,TRBJ1-1,CSWSFTGEAFF
19,TRBV7-2,few,TRBJ2-7,CASSLVASGGASSSYEQYF
12,TRBV7-3,many,TRBJ1-1,CASSFRVNEAFF
16,TRBV6-5,many,TRBJ2-7,CASSYSIGQGGPEQYF
14,TRBV4-1,many,TRBJ1-2,CASSLSIGDIGYTF
14,TRBV6-1,many,TRBJ2-7,CASSLLAGFYEQYF
11,TRBV7-2,many,TRBJ2-5,CASSYSATQYF
17,TRBV27,many,TRBJ1-2,CASSPLDGSSSAYGYTF
14,TRBV20-1,many,TRBJ2-3,CSASPGGGTDTQYF
14,TRBV12-5,few,TRBJ2-1,CASGLADSGDEQFF
15,TRBV5-1,many,TRBJ1-5,CASSQGTGAHQPQHF
12,TRBV25-1,many,TRBJ2-7,CASSEWSYEQYF
19,TRBV6-6,NA,TRBJ1-4,CASSYLFGRTRATSENLFF
14,TRBV20-1,once,TRBJ2-7,CSATDRGEFYAQYF
13,TRBV20-1,many,TRBJ1-2,CSASLGTEGGYTF
15,TRBV18,many,TRBJ2-3,CASSLDWRSTDTQYF
13,TRBV5-4,many,TRBJ1-2,CASRSRQAYGYTF
13,TRBV29-1,NA,TRBJ2-5,CSIGLGPQETQYF
14,TRBV7-9,many,TRBJ2-2,CASSPFANTGELFF
15,TRBV14,many,TRBJ1-1,CASSQETAWRTEAFF
14,TRBV29-1,NA,TRBJ2-3,CSVDSSGFTDTQYF
13,TRBV4-3,many,TRBJ1-2,CASSYQGDYGYTF
13,TRBV7-2,many,TRBJ1-1,CASSLRWNTEAFF
14,TRBV7-2,many,TRBJ1-5,CASSGQGFRQPQHF
20,TRBV19,few,TRBJ1-6,CASSIDPRTGSLKRGSPLHF
18,TRBV4-3,many,TRBJ2-1,CASSQDPIRGSSYNEQFF
15,TRBV5-1,once,TRBJ2-7,CASSLVAGSFYEQYF
15,TRBV28,many,TRBJ2-7,CASSSSGTSQSEQYF
13,TRBV30,NA,TRBJ2-3,CAWSRVSADTQYF
12,TRBV7-2,many,TRBJ2-7,CASSLTRDEQYF
14,TRBV11-3,few,TRBJ2-5,CASSLSRGEETQYF
16,TRBV14,NA,TRBJ1-1,CASTQEARSTAPEAFF
12,TRBV12-3/TRBV12-4,many,TRBJ1-1,CAIRPGNTEAFF
14,TRBV6-2/TRBV6-3,large,TRBJ1-1,CASSYKGSDTEAFF
13,TRBV7-3,many,TRBJ2-7,CASSRPGSYEQYF
15,TRBV4-2,many,TRBJ2-1,CASSQERRTHNEQFF
14,TRBV7-9,NA,TRBJ1-2,CASNLDRMNYGYTF
13,TRBV3-1,NA,TRBJ1-2,CASSRTLNYGYTF
14,TRBV27,many,TRBJ2-6,CASRGISGANVLTF
15,TRBV7-7,many,TRBJ2-3,CASSPSVASTDTQYF
15,TRBV5-8,many,TRBJ1-5,CASSSGQKINQPQHF
13,TRBV29-1,many,TRBJ2-1,CSVVKRELNEQFF
12,TRBV11-2,NA,TRBJ2-5,CASSLTGLTQYF
14,TRBV9,many,TRBJ1-3,CASSGGWAGNTIYF
17,TRBV19,few,TRBJ2-1,CASSMKGGGLLNNEQFF
16,TRBV7-6,many,TRBJ1-1,CASSLDLGQINTEAFF
14,TRBV12-3/TRBV12-4,many,TRBJ1-1,CASSTSGMNTEAFF
15,TRBV29-1,many,TRBJ2-7,CSVRGLAGESYEQYF
19,TRBV18,few,TRBJ1-5,CASSPPGQGRLHSNQPQHF
15,TRBV6-2/TRBV6-3,many,TRBJ1-1,CASSYLGVMNTEAFF
13,TRBV6-2/TRBV6-3,many,TRBJ1-1,CATNVLLNTEAFF
16,TRBV6-2/TRBV6-3,NA,TRBJ1-1,CASSYYSRNMNSEAFF
14,TRBV7-9,many,TRBJ1-1,CASSFNKENTEAFF
12,TRBV29-1,NA,TRBJ1-2,CSVERINYGYTF
12,TRBV4-1,many,TRBJ2-3,CASSPLGDTQYF
14,TRBV7-2,many,TRBJ1-1,CASSLQGATTEAFF
14,TRBV6-5,NA,TRBJ1-5,CASSRPGDSKPQHF
15,TRBV9,many,TRBJ1-2,CASSVATGDTYGYTF
15,TRBV12-3/TRBV12-4,many,TRBJ2-1,CASSLVPTRVNEQFF